This T cell receptor (beta chain) emerged from a study of T cell responses to AZD1222 COVID-19 vaccine (dated by TCRdb to about 2021). Turning to the overall study: AZD1222 recipients whose second dose came at about 4 weeks and those whose second dose came at about 12 weeks were combined into one group, since spike-specific TCR depth and breadth did not differ between the two schedules. A total of around 240 trial participants underwent TCR sequencing, of whom around 200 received two doses of AZD1222 and approximately 25 received two doses of the MenACWY control vaccine. Trial participants were enrolled into age subgroups of 18-55, 56-69 and 70-plus years, which contained about 160, 30 and 59 TCR-sequenced participants, respectively.

Regarding this clone: The specificity of this receptor is unknown. It has no much larger one-base neighbor in the sample; base qualities were not kept.

This sample's time point label indicates: baseline before first vaccination. The vaccinee samples were drawn from two UK trials, COV001 and COV002, one of which was a single-blind randomized controlled phase 2/3 trial testing AZD1222 (ChAdOx1 nCoV-19) in healthy adults. Trial participant PBMC samples were collected at day 0 and day 28 after the second dose for TCRbeta chain sequencing. Summary of the overall study and its limitations: Epitopes outside the regions mutated in the B.1.351 and B.1.1.7 variants were reportedly recognized by nearly half of the unique spike-specific TCRs. Spike-specific TCR breadth and depth rose significantly after two AZD1222 doses compared with day 0 and with MenACWY recipients. Participants were mostly white British and included more females than males, and it was suggested by the authors that clonal diversity may have been underestimated. The 56-69-year group was small, and its depth increase did not reach significance, likely because of low power. The vaccine-associated CD4 TCRs covered the entire spike protein, and the dominant responses fell in regions 160-218 and 743-854. Conclusions about previously exposed vaccinees are limited, since just a handful of AZD1222 recipients were seropositive for SARS-CoV-2 at baseline. Because no day 14 peak-response samples were available, repertoires were characterized only after the peak T cell response.

CDR1 and CDR2, looked up from the germline V gene (reference sequence), are GTSNPN and SVGIG. Cut back by 2 bases and 4 bases, the V and J ends lie 11 bases apart. The CDR3 spans 13 residues, from the cysteine through the phenylalanine. Of the read, only the CDR3 DNA is kept; its 39 bases are in frame from base 1. The CDR3 regions of human TCRbeta chains were subjected to immunosequencing. On the study's bioinformatics: Repertoire TCRs were matched against a reference library of SARS-CoV-2-specific TCRs generated with the MIRA antigen-specificity platform. Breadth was defined as the fraction of unique TCRs that were SARS-CoV-2-associated. Depth was defined as the fraction of total T cells that were SARS-CoV-2-associated. Using the MIRA data, each spike-specific TCR was assigned both to the spike region to which the TCR was reactive and to a CD4 or CD8 class. Log10-transformed breadth and depth values were compared by one-way ANOVA with Sidak's multiple comparisons tests. Sourced from immuneACCESS, this table was stored by TCRdb with only in-frame sequences that have V and J called. A share of the clones is absent; for the studies checked, an unresolved V gene accounts for under half, and the remainder has no known explanation. V and J calls and clone size come straight from that table; D and trimming were deduced from the DNA. This sample is represented by 140,000 or so clones; about 91% of them were singletons. The ten largest clones represent 1.5% to 2% of the sample.

The sequenced sample was peripheral blood, obtained on day 0 of AZD1222 vaccination. The origin of this receptor is an adult in good health. The chain uses TRBV30 and TRBJ1-1; confidence is insufficient to name the D gene. This receptor has the CDR3 CAWSPGRGTEAFF. Here is the DNA: TGTGCCTGGAGTCCCGGCCGGGGCACTGAAGCTTTCTTT.